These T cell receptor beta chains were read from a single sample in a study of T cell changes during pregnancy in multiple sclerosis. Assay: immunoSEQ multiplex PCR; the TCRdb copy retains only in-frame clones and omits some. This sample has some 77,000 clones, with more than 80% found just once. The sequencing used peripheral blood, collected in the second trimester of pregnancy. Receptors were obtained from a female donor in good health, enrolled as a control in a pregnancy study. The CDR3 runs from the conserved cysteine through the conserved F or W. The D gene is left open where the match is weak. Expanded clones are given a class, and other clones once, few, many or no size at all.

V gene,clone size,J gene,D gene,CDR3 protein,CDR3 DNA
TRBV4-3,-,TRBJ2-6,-,CASSQDPRGSGANVLTF,TGCGCCAGCAGCCAAGATCCTCGGGGGTCCGGGGCCAACGTCCTGACTTTC
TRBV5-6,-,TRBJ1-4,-,CASSSGVGKLFF,TGTGCCAGCAGCTCAGGGGTTGGAAAACTGTTTTTT
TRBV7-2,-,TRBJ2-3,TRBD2,CASSPNSGGASTDTQYF,TGTGCCAGCAGCCCGAACAGCGGGGGGGCTAGCACAGATACGCAGTATTTT
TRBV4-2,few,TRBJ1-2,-,CASSPSGRDDGYTF,TGTGCCAGCAGCCCCTCGGGGAGGGACGATGGCTACACCTTC
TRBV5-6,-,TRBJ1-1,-,CASSLDTTVNTEAFF,TGTGCCAGCAGCTTGGACACCACAGTGAACACTGAAGCTTTCTTT
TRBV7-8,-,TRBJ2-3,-,CASSPPRDIGNTQYF,TGTGCCAGCAGCCCACCCCGGGACATAGGGAATACGCAGTATTTT
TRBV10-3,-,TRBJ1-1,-,CAINEGSGTEAFF,TGTGCCATCAACGAGGGTTCGGGCACTGAAGCTTTCTTT
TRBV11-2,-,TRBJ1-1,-,CASSSSGLTTGTEAFF,TGTGCCAGCAGCTCGTCCGGGTTAACGACCGGCACTGAAGCTTTCTTT
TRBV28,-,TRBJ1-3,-,CASSLFSTISGNTIYF,TGTGCCAGCAGTTTATTTTCCACTATCTCTGGAAACACCATATATTTT
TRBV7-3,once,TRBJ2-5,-,CASSLGGYSPETQYF,TGTGCCAGCAGCTTAGGAGGTTACAGTCCCGAGACCCAGTACTTC
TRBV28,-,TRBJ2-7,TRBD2,CASSLGKRGPSSYEQYF,TGTGCCAGCAGTTTAGGGAAGCGGGGGCCGAGCTCCTACGAGCAGTACTTC
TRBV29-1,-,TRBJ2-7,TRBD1,CSVTGDEQYF,TGCAGTGTGACAGGGGATGAGCAGTACTTC
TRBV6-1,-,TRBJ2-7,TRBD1,CASSEWKGAAYEQYF,TGTGCCAGCAGTGAATGGAAGGGGGCGGCCTACGAGCAGTACTTC
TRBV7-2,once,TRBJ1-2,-,CASSPSGGQGYTF,TGTGCCAGCAGCCCCTCGGGGGGCCAGGGCTACACCTTC
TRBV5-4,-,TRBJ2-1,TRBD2,CASQAGGLISSYNEQFF,TGTGCCAGCCAAGCGGGGGGGTTAATTAGCTCCTACAATGAGCAGTTCTTC
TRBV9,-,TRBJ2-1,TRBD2,CASSAGTSGGYEQFF,TGTGCCAGCAGCGCTGGGACTAGCGGGGGGTATGAGCAGTTCTTC
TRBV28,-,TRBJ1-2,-,CASSSPPGAWGYTF,TGTGCCAGCAGTTCCCCCCCAGGGGCGTGGGGCTACACCTTC
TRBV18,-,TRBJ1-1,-,CASSPPSLRGNTEAFF,TGTGCCAGCTCACCACCGAGCCTGCGGGGGAACACTGAAGCTTTCTTT
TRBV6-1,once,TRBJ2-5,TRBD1,CASSGDRGRETQYF,TGTGCCAGCAGTGGGGACAGGGGGAGGGAGACCCAGTACTTC
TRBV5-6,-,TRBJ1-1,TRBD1,CASSLEGTGGNRAFF,TGTGCCAGCAGCTTGGAAGGGACAGGGGGGAATAGAGCTTTCTTT
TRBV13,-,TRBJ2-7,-,CASSGRLVFEQYF,TGTGCCAGCAGCGGTCGACTAGTTTTCGAGCAGTACTTC
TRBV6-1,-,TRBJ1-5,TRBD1,CASSDARTGREPQHF,TGTGCCAGCAGTGATGCCCGGACAGGGCGTGAGCCCCAGCATTTT
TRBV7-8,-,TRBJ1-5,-,CASRGPEGSNQPQHF,TGTGCCAGCAGGGGGCCGGAGGGCAGCAATCAGCCCCAGCATTTT
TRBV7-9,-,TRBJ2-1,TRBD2,CASSFQRGGDRFF,TGTGCCAGCAGCTTCCAGCGCGGGGGGGACCGGTTCTTC
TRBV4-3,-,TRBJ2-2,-,CASSPKIETGELFF,TGCGCCAGCAGCCCTAAGATAGAAACCGGGGAGCTGTTTTTT
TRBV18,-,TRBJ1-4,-,CASSPQSLNEKLFF,TGTGCCAGCTCACCACAGAGCCTAAATGAAAAACTGTTTTTT
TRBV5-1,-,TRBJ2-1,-,CASSFTGTRTYNEQFF,TGCGCCAGCAGCTTTACGGGGACTCGTACCTACAATGAGCAGTTCTTC
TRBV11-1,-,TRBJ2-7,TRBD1,CASSFSGTGDYEQYF,TGTGCCAGCAGCTTTTCCGGGACAGGGGACTACGAGCAGTACTTC
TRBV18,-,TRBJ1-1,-,CASSTGGVENEAFF,TGTGCCAGCTCCACCGGGGGGGTGGAGAATGAAGCTTTCTTT
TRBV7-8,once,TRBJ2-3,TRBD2,CASSTIAGGTDTQYF,TGTGCCAGCAGCACCATAGCGGGGGGCACAGATACGCAGTATTTT
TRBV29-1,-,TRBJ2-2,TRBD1,CSGGTGNTGELFF,TGCAGCGGTGGGACAGGGAACACCGGGGAGCTGTTTTTT
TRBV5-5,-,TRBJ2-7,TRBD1,CASRLGQGDEQYF,TGTGCCAGCAGGTTAGGACAGGGGGACGAGCAGTACTTC
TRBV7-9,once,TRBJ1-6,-,CASSFTRENSPLHF,TGTGCCAGCAGCTTCACCCGGGAAAATTCACCCCTCCACTTT
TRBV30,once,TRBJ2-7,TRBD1,CAWSVGQGALYEQYF,TGTGCCTGGAGCGTGGGACAGGGGGCGTTGTACGAGCAGTACTTC
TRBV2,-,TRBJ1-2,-,CASSNRAGYTF,TGTGCCAGCAGTAACAGGGCTGGCTACACCTTC
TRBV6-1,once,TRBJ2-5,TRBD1,CASSEWTGEETQYF,TGTGCCAGCAGTGAGTGGACAGGGGAGGAGACCCAGTACTTC
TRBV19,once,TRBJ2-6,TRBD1,CASTADRVNSGANVLTF,TGTGCCAGTACCGCGGACAGGGTTAACTCTGGGGCCAACGTCCTGACTTTC
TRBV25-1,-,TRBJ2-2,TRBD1,CASSEFGQAYTGELFF,TGTGCCAGCAGTGAGTTTGGACAGGCCTACACCGGGGAGCTGTTTTTT
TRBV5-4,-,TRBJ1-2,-,CASSLAGWPNYGYTF,TGTGCCAGCAGCTTGGCGGGGTGGCCTAACTATGGCTACACCTTC
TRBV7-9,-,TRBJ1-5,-,CASSGGSQHQPQHF,TGTGCCAGCAGTGGGGGGTCCCAGCATCAGCCCCAGCATTTT
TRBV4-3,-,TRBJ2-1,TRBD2,CASSQDSGTRRDEQFF,TGCGCCAGCAGCCAAGATTCGGGGACTAGAAGGGATGAGCAGTTCTTC
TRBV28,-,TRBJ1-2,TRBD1,CASSLRGTGAANYGYTF,TGTGCCAGCAGTTTAAGGGGGACAGGAGCTGCCAACTATGGCTACACCTTC
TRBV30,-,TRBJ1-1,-,CACAGGEAFF,TGTGCCTGCGCCGGAGGTGAAGCTTTCTTT
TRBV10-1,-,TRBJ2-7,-,CASRARVPYEQYF,TGCGCCAGCAGAGCCAGGGTCCCTTACGAGCAGTACTTC
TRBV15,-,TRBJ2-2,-,CATSRDRGRGNTGELFF,TGTGCCACCAGCAGAGATAGGGGCAGGGGGAACACCGGGGAGCTGTTTTTT
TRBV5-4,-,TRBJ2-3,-,CASSSGNRAETDTQYF,TGTGCCAGCAGCTCCGGAAACAGAGCTGAGACAGATACGCAGTATTTT
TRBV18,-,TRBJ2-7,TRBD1,CASSPLDSGGEQYF,TGTGCCAGCTCACCACTGGATTCAGGGGGCGAGCAGTACTTC
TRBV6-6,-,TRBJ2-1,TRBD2,CASRWLAGGKANEQFF,TGTGCCAGCAGATGGCTAGCGGGGGGAAAAGCCAATGAGCAGTTCTTC
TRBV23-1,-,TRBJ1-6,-,CASGASPGTVFPLHF,TGCGCCAGCGGCGCCTCCCCAGGTACGGTGTTTCCCCTCCACTTT
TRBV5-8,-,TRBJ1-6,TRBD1,CASSPGQGKSPLHF,TGTGCCAGCAGCCCGGGACAGGGGAAATCACCCCTCCACTTT
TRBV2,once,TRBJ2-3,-,CASYVANTQYF,TGTGCCAGCTACGTAGCGAATACGCAGTATTTT
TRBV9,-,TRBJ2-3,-,CASSADYSGGYLTDTQYF,TGTGCCAGCAGCGCTGACTATTCGGGGGGCTACCTCACAGATACGCAGTATTTT
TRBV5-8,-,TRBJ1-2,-,CASSLALNYGYTF,TGTGCCAGCAGCTTGGCCCTAAACTATGGCTACACCTTC
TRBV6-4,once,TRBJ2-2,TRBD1,CASSDSSRTGSGELFF,TGTGCCAGCAGTGACTCGAGTCGGACAGGCTCTGGGGAGCTGTTTTTT